These T cell receptor beta chains were read from a single sample in a study of patients and donors after allogeneic stem cell transplantation. TCRdb redid the calling of the RT-PCR reads with MiXCR, one entry per CDR3 protein. The sample consists of more than 850,000 distinct CDR3 sequences, approximately 18% of them appearing once. Sequencing input: blood, either unsorted or a sorted T cell fraction (not recorded which). These receptors all stem from a human donor who was either an allogeneic HSCT recipient or a stem cell or donor lymphocyte infusion donor (not recorded which). It is not recorded whose cells these are; they may come from a transplant donor. CDR3s include the opening cysteine and the closing phenylalanine or tryptophan. The D gene is left open where the match is weak. Clone size is given for some rows only: seen once, a few or many times, or a class if the clone is expanded.

J: TRBJ2-5
size: NA
V: TRBV4-3
D: TRBD2
CDR3: CASSQGLADVETQYF
DNA: TGCGCCAGCAGCCAAGGACTAGCGGACGTAGAGACCCAGTACTTC

J: TRBJ1-5
size: NA
V: TRBV4-1
D: NA
CDR3: CASSHAPGRGDQPQHF
DNA: TGCGCCAGCAGCCACGCCCCGGGACGGGGAGATCAGCCCCAGCATTTT

J: TRBJ1-3
size: few
V: TRBV28
D: NA
CDR3: CASSSRALPAGNTIYF
DNA: TGTGCCAGCAGTTCTCGGGCCCTCCCGGCGGGAAACACCATATATTTT

J: TRBJ1-2
size: many
V: TRBV12-3/TRBV12-4
D: NA
CDR3: CASSLAGYGYTF
DNA: TGTGCCAGCAGTTTAGCGGGCTATGGCTACACCTTC

J: TRBJ1-1
size: NA
V: TRBV20-1
D: NA
CDR3: CRARDWRGANTEAFF
DNA: TGCAGAGCTAGAGATTGGAGGGGTGCAAACACTGAAGCTTTCTTT

J: TRBJ1-1
size: NA
V: TRBV15
D: NA
CDR3: CATSRDGRGDTEAFF
DNA: TGTGCCACCAGCAGAGATGGGCGAGGGGACACTGAAGCTTTCTTT

J: TRBJ1-1
size: few
V: TRBV20-1
D: NA
CDR3: CSASPLTDTEAFF
DNA: TGCAGTGCTAGCCCCTTAACAGACACTGAAGCTTTCTTT

J: TRBJ1-1
size: few
V: TRBV12-3/TRBV12-4
D: TRBD1
CDR3: CASTLGQGRGEAFF
DNA: TGTGCCAGCACTTTGGGACAGGGGAGGGGTGAAGCTTTCTTT

J: TRBJ1-5
size: many
V: TRBV12-3/TRBV12-4
D: NA
CDR3: CASRQGRGNQPQHF
DNA: TGTGCCAGCAGACAGGGTAGGGGCAATCAGCCCCAGCATTTT

J: TRBJ2-2
size: many
V: TRBV2
D: TRBD2
CDR3: CASSGTSGNTGELFF
DNA: TGTGCCAGCAGTGGGACTAGCGGGAACACCGGGGAGCTGTTTTTT

J: TRBJ2-7
size: NA
V: TRBV9
D: TRBD1
CDR3: CASSVEGTGSGEQYF
DNA: TGTGCCAGCAGCGTAGAAGGGACAGGGTCGGGGGAGCAGTACTTC

J: TRBJ2-5
size: few
V: TRBV5-1
D: NA
CDR3: CASSLHETQYF
DNA: TGCGCCAGCAGCTTGCACGAGACCCAGTACTTC

J: TRBJ1-5
size: NA
V: TRBV12-3/TRBV12-4
D: NA
CDR3: CASSAPGWVSGLRNPPQHF
DNA: TGTGCCAGCAGTGCCCCCGGGTGGGTGTCCGGGCTTCGGAATCCGCCCCAGCATTTT

J: TRBJ2-7
size: NA
V: TRBV6-2/TRBV6-3
D: NA
CDR3: CASSYLGMVRSYEQYF
DNA: TGTGCCAGCAGTTACTTAGGAATGGTCCGCTCCTACGAGCAGTACTTC

J: TRBJ2-7
size: few
V: TRBV3-1
D: NA
CDR3: CASSQTGYYEQYF
DNA: TGTGCCAGCAGCCAAACTGGTTACTACGAGCAGTACTTC